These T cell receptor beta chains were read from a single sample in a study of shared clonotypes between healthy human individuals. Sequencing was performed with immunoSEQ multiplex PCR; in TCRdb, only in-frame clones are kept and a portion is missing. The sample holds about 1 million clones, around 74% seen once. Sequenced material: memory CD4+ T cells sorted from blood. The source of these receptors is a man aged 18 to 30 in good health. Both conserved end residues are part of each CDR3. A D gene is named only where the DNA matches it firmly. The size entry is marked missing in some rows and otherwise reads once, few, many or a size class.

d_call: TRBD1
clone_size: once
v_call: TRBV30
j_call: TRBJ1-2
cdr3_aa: CAWSGTGRANYGYTF
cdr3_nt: TGTGCCTGGTCTGGGACAGGGCGAGCTAACTATGGCTACACCTTC

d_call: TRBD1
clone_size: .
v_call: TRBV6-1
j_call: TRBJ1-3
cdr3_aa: CASSEVGGPGNTIYF
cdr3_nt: TGTGCCAGCAGTGAAGTAGGGGGCCCTGGAAACACCATATATTTT

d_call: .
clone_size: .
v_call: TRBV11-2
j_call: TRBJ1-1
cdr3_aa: CASSPQGLAEAFF
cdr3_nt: TGTGCCAGCAGCCCGCAGGGGTTGGCTGAAGCTTTCTTT

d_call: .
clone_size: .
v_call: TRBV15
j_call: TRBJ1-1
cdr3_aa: CATSRAGPNTEAFF
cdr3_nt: TGTGCCACCAGCAGAGCGGGACCGAACACTGAAGCTTTCTTT

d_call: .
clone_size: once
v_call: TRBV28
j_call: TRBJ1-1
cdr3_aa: CASSRLGGASSTEAFF
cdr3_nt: TGTGCCAGCAGCCGCCTTGGGGGGGCCTCAAGTACTGAAGCTTTCTTT

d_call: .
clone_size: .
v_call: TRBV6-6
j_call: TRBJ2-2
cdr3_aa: CASRRGENTGELFF
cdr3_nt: TGTGCCAGCAGGCGGGGCGAAAACACCGGGGAGCTGTTTTTT

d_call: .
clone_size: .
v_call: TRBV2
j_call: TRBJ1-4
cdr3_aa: CASSAGANEKLFF
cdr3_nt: TGTGCCAGCAGTGCTGGGGCTAATGAAAAACTGTTTTTT

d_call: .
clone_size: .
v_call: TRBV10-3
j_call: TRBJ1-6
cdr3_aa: CAIGPLTERGKHSPLHF
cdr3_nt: TGTGCCATCGGCCCCCTCACCGAGAGGGGGAAACATTCACCCCTCCACTTT

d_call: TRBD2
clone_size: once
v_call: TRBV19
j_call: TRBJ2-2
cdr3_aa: CASRRKASGTGGELFF
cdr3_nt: TGTGCCAGTAGGAGGAAGGCTAGCGGGACGGGCGGGGAGCTGTTTTTT

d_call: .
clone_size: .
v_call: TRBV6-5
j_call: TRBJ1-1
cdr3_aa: CASSASESTEAFF
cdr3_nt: TGTGCCAGCAGTGCCTCCGAGAGCACTGAAGCTTTCTTT

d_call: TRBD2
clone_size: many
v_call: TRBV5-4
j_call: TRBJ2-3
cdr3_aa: CASSVPGLAADTQYF
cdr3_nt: TGTGCCAGCAGCGTACCGGGACTAGCCGCAGATACGCAGTATTTT

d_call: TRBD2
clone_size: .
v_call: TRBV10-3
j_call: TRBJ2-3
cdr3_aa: CAISETSGRTDTQYF
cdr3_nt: TGTGCCATCAGTGAGACTAGCGGGCGCACAGATACGCAGTATTTT

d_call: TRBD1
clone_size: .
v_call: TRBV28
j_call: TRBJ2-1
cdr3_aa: CASSLPRGLSNEQFF
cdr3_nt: TGTGCCAGCAGTTTACCCAGGGGGCTAAGCAATGAGCAGTTCTTC

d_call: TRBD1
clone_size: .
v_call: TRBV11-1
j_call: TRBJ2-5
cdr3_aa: CASSRGQGMETQYF
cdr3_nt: TGTGCCAGCAGCCGCGGACAGGGGATGGAGACCCAGTACTTC

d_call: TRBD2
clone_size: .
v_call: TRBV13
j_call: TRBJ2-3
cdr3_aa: CASSPRLAGAADTQYF
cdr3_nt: TGTGCCAGCAGCCCGCGACTAGCGGGGGCGGCAGATACGCAGTATTTT

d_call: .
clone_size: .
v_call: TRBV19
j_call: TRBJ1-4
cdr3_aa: CASRSNFGNWEKLFF
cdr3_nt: TGTGCCAGCCGGAGTAATTTTGGGAACTGGGAAAAACTGTTTTTT

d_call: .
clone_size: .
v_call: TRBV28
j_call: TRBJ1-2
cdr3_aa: CASEDTRYGYTF
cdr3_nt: TGTGCCAGCGAAGATACGCGGTATGGCTACACCTTC

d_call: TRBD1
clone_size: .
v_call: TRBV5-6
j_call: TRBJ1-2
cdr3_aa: CASSWRDRGIGYTF
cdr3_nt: TGTGCCAGCAGTTGGCGGGACAGGGGGATAGGCTACACCTTC

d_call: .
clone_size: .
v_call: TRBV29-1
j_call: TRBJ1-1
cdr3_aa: CSVGGRDTTEAFF
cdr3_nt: TGCAGCGTTGGGGGAAGGGATACGACTGAAGCTTTCTTT

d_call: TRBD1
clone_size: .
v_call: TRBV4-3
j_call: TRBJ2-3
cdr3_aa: CASSQGQGRADTQYF
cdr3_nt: TGCGCCAGCAGCCAGGGACAGGGTCGAGCAGATACGCAGTATTTT

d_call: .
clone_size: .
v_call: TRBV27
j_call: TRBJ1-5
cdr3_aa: CASSYEFNQPQHF
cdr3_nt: TGTGCCAGCAGTTACGAGTTCAATCAGCCCCAGCATTTT

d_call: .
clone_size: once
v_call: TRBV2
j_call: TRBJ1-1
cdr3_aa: CASSLQGGGTEAFF
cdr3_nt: TGTGCCAGCAGTCTACAGGGAGGTGGCACTGAAGCTTTCTTT

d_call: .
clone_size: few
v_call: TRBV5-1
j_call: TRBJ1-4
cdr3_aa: CASSKDLEKLFF
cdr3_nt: TGCGCCAGCTCGAAGGACTTGGAAAAACTGTTTTTT

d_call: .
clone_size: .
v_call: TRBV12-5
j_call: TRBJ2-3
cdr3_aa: CASGLAGIDTQYF
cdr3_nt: TGTGCTAGTGGTTTGGCAGGGATAGATACGCAGTATTTT

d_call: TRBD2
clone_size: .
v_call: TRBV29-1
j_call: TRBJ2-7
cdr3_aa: CSARVGGGYEQYF
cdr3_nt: TGCAGCGCCAGAGTGGGGGGAGGGTACGAGCAGTACTTC

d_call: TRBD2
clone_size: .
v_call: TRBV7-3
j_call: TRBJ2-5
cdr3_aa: CASSLTGTSLETQYF
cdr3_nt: TGTGCCAGCAGCCTCACCGGGACTAGTCTGGAGACCCAGTACTTC

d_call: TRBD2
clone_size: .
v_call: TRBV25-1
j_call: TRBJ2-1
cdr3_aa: CASSEYPGGYNEQFF
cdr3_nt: TGTGCCAGCAGTGAATATCCCGGGGGGTACAATGAGCAGTTCTTC

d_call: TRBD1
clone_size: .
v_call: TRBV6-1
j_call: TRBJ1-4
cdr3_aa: CASNPTGGTNEKLFF
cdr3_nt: TGTGCCAGCAACCCTACAGGGGGAACTAATGAAAAACTGTTTTTT

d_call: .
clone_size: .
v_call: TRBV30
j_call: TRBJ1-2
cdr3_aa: CAWSVRALLSGYTF
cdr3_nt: TGTGCCTGGAGTGTACGGGCCCTTTTGAGTGGCTACACCTTC

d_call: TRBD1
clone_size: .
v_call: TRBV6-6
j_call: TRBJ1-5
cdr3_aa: CANSKQGTVNQPQHF
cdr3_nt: TGTGCCAACAGTAAACAGGGGACGGTAAATCAGCCCCAGCATTTT

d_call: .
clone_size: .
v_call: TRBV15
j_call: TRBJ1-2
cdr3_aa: CATSRDTTGYTF
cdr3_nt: TGTGCCACCAGCAGAGATACGACTGGCTACACCTTC

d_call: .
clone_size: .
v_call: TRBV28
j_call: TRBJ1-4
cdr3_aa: CASIEGAPSVGKLFF
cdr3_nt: TGTGCCAGCATCGAAGGGGCACCCTCGGTCGGAAAACTGTTTTTT

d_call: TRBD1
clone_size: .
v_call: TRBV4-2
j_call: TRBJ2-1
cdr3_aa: CASSQDRTGGYNEQFF
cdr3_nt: TGTGCCAGCAGCCAAGATAGGACAGGGGGCTACAATGAGCAGTTCTTC

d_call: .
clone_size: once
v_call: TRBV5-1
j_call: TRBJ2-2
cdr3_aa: CASSLGDPNTGELFF
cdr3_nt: TGCGCCAGCAGCTTGGGAGATCCGAACACCGGGGAGCTGTTTTTT

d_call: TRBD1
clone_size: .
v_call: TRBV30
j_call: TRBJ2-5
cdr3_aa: CAWSWDSQETQYF
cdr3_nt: TGTGCCTGGAGTTGGGACAGCCAAGAGACCCAGTACTTC

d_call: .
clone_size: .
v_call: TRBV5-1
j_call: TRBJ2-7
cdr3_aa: CASGPGTTSYEQYF
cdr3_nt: TGCGCCAGCGGTCCCGGGACCACCTCCTACGAGCAGTACTTC

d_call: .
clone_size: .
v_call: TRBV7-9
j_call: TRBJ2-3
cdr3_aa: CASSVRVKSTDTQYF
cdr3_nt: TGTGCCAGCAGCGTCCGGGTAAAAAGCACAGATACGCAGTATTTT

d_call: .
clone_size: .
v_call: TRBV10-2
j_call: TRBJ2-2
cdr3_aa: CATSDGMKVIGELFF
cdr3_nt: TGCGCCACCTCGGACGGAATGAAGGTCATCGGGGAGCTGTTTTTT

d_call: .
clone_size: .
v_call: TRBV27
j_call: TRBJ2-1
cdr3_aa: CASSPYPNEQFF
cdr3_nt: TGTGCCAGCAGTCCCTACCCAAATGAGCAGTTCTTC

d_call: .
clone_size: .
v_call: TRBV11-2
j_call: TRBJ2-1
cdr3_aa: CASSLAVGNEQFF
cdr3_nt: TGTGCCAGCAGCTTAGCGGTTGGGAATGAGCAGTTCTTC

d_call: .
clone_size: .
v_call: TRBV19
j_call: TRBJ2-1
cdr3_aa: CASSPRDINNEQFF
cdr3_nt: TGTGCCAGTAGTCCCCGGGACATAAACAATGAGCAGTTCTTC

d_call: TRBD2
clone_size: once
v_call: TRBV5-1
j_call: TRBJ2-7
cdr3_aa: CASSSGLSGSYEQYF
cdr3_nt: TGCGCCAGCAGCTCGGGTCTCAGCGGGAGCTACGAGCAGTACTTC

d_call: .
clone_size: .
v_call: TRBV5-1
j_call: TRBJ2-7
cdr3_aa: CASSLVGGVKEQYF
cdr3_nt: TGCGCCAGCAGCTTGGTAGGGGGAGTTAAAGAGCAGTACTTC

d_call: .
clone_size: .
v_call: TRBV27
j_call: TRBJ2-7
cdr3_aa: CASSSYSSYEQYF
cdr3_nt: TGTGCCAGCAGTTCATACAGCTCCTACGAGCAGTACTTC

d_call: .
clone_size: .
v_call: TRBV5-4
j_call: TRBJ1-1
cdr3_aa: CASSSGQKGGTGTEAFF
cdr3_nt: TGTGCCAGCAGTTCCGGACAGAAGGGGGGAACTGGGACTGAAGCTTTCTTT

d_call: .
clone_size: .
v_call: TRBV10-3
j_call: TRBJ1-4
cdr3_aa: CAIRPDGATNEKLFF
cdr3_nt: TGTGCCATCAGGCCCGACGGAGCAACTAATGAAAAACTGTTTTTT